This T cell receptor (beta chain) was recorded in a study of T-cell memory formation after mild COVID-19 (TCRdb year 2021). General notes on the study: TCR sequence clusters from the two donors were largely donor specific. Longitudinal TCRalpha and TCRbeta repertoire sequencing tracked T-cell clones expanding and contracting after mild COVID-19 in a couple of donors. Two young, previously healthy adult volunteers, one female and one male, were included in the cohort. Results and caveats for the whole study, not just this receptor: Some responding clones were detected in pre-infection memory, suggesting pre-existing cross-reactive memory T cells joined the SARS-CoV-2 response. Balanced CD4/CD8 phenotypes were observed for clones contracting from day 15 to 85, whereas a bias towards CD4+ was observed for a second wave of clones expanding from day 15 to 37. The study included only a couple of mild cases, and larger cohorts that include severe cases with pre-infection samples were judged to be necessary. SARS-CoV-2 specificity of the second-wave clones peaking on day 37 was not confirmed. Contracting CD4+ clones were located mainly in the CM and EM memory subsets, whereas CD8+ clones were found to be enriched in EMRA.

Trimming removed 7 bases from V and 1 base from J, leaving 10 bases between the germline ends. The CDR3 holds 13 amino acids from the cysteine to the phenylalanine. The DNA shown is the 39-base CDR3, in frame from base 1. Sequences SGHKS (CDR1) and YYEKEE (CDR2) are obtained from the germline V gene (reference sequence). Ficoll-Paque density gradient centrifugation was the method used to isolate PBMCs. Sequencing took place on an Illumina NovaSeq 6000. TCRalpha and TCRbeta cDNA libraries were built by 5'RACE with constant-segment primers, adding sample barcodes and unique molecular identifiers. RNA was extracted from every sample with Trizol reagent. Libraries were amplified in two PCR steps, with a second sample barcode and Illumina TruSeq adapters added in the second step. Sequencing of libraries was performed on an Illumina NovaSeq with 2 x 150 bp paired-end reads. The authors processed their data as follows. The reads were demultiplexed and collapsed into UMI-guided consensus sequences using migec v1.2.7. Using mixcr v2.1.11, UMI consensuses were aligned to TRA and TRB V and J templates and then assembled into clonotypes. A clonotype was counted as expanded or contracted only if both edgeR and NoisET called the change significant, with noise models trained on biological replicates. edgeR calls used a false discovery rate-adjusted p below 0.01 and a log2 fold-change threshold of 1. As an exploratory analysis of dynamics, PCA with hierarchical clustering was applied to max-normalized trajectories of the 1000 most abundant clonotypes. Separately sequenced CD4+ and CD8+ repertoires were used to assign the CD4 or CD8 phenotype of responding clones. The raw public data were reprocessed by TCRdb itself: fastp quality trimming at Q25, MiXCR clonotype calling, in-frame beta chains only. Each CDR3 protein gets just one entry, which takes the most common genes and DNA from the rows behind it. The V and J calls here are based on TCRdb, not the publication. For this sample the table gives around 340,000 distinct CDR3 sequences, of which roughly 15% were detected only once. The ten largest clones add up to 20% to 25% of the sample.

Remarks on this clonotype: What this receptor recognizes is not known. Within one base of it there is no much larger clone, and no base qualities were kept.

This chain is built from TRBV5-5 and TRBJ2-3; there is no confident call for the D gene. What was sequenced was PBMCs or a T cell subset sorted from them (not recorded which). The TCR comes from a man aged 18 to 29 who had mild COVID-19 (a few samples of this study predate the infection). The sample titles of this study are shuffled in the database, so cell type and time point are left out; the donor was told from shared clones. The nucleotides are TGTGCCAGCGGGCAGGTGGGCACAGATACGCAGTATTTT. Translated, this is CASGQVGTDTQYF.